The clone carrying this T cell receptor beta chain occurred many times. J was trimmed by 7 bases and V by 5 bases; bases with no gene match: 12. The CDR3 loop spans 15 amino acids. Semi-nested PCR with Nested Universal Primer A followed constant-region reverse priming of full-length variable regions. TCRdb itself ran the 5' RACE reads through MiXCR, one entry per CDR3 protein. The sample lists 45,000 to 60,000 distinct CDR3 sequences, 24% occurring once. This receptor was obtained from a female donor with breast cancer. The chain couples TRBV12-3 or TRBV12-4 to TRBJ1-1; 8 bases are a match to TRBD1. The specimen sequenced was tumor-infiltrating naive CD4+ T cells sorted from the breast tumor. Subset: naive CD4+ T cells, CD4+CD45RA+CD25-. The CDR3 loop reads CASSPQGAGVGEAFF. For the CDR3, the DNA is TGTGCCAGCAGTCCGCAGGGGGCTGGGGTTGGTGAAGCTTTCTTT.